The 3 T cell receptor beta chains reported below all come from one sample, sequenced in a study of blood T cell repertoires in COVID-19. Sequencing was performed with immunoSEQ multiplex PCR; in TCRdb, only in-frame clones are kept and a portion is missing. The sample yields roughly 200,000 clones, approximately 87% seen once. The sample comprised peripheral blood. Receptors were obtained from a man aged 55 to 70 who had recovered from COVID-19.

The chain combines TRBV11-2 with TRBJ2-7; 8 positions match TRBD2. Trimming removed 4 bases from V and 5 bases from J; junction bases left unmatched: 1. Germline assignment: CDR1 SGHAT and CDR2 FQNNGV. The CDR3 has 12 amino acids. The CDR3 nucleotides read TGTGCCAGCAGCTATAGCGGGAACGAGCAGTACTTC. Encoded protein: CASSYSGNEQYF.

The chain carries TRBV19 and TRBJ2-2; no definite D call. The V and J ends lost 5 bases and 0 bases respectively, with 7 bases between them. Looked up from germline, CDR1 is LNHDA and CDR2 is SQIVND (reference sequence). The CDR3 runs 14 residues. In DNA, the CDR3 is TGTGCCAGTAGTGAACAAGCGAACACCGGGGAGCTGTTTTTT. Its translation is CASSEQANTGELFF.

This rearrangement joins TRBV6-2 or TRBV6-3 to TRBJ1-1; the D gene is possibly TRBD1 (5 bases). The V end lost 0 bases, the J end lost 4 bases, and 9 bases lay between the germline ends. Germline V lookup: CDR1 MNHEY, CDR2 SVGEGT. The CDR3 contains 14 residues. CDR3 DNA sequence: TGTGCCAGCAGTTACTCGGGGGAGGGCACTGAAGCTTTCTTT. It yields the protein CASSYSGEGTEAFF.